One and the same sample provided the 4 T cell receptor beta chains below, sequenced in a study of T cells after yellow fever vaccination. Using its own MiXCR run on the 5' RACE reads, TCRdb lists one record per CDR3 protein. The table shows roughly 250,000 distinct CDR3 sequences, with 10% to 15% occurring only once. The sequencing used CD4+ T cells sorted from PBMCs, collected 45 days after the yellow fever booster vaccination. These receptors were taken from a man under 40 who received the YFV17D yellow fever vaccine.

The table lists this clonotype with a few counts. The rearrangement uses TRBV4-3 and TRBJ1-1, with no clear D. Germline-derived CDR1 and CDR2 are LGHNA and YSLEER. CDR3 length equals 14 residues. The ends were cut back, 0 bases at V and 2 bases at J, with 7 bases in the middle. CDR3 residues: CASSQDLPNTEAFF. CDR3 nucleotides: TGCGCCAGCAGCCAAGATCTCCCCAACACTGAAGCTTTCTTT.

This clonotype showed up just a few times. The chain carries TRBV20-1 and TRBJ1-4, with D perhaps TRBD1 (6 bases). The CDR3 covers 15 residues. Germline CDR1 and CDR2: DFQATT and SNEGSKA (reference sequence). Trimming stripped 4 bases from V and 7 bases from J, with 19 bases between. Written as DNA, the CDR3 is TGCAGTGCTATCAGGGGTACCCCCTCGGGTGAAAAACTGTTTTTT. Protein sequence: CSAIRGTPSGEKLFF.

This clonotype was counted at least ten times. The chain is built from TRBV4-2 and TRBJ2-3; D is undetermined. The CDR3 has 16 residues. CDR1 is LGHNA and CDR2 is YNFKEQ in the germline V gene. V was cut by 0 bases and J by 2 bases, with 12 bases left in between. For the CDR3, the DNA is TGTGCCAGCAGCCAAGATATACAGCCGCCCACAGATACGCAGTATTTT. Protein: CASSQDIQPPTDTQYF.

CDR3 residues: CASSFRERYTEAFF. Here the CDR3 DNA reads TGTGCCAGCAGCTTCCGGGAGAGGTACACTGAAGCTTTCTTT. V and J are TRBV5-6 and TRBJ1-1; D is unclear. CDR3 length: 14 residues. V shed 2 bases and J shed 3 bases, with 11 bases lying between them. Per germline, CDR1 SGHDT and CDR2 YYEEEE.